These T cell receptor beta chains were read from a single sample in a study of early T cells in non-severe SARS-CoV-2 infection. Using its own MiXCR run on the 5' RACE reads, TCRdb lists one record per CDR3 protein. The data hold 40,000 to 60,000 distinct CDR3 sequences, with about 6.3% observed a single time. The input for sequencing was whole blood, taken at baseline. These receptors all stem from an adult who was a healthcare worker with PCR-confirmed SARS-CoV-2 infection or an uninfected control (not recorded which). The CDR3 runs from the conserved cysteine through the conserved F or W. D genes are given only for firm matches. Size is omitted from some rows. Given values are once, few, many or a class for expanded clones.

d_gene | j_gene | abundance | v_gene | CDR3aa | CDR3nt
TRBD1 | TRBJ2-1 | - | TRBV2 | CASTRTGLPHEQFF | TGTGCCAGCACAAGGACAGGACTCCCCCATGAGCAGTTCTTC
TRBD1 | TRBJ1-2 | - | TRBV29-1 | CSVNYGTDIYGYIF | TGCAGCGTTAACTACGGGACAGACATCTATGGCTACATCTTC
- | TRBJ1-1 | many | TRBV18 | CASSPQDSLWAEAFF | TGTGCCAGCTCACCCCAGGACAGTTTGTGGGCTGAAGCTTTCTTT
TRBD1 | TRBJ2-5 | - | TRBV6-5 | CASSYLRTGGGETQYF | TGTGCCAGCAGTTACCTTAGGACAGGGGGGGGAGAGACCCAGTACTTC
TRBD1 | TRBJ2-3 | - | TRBV7-2 | CASSSRGQRDTQYF | TGTGCCAGCAGCTCCAGGGGGCAGAGAGATACGCAGTATTTT
- | TRBJ1-1 | many | TRBV12-3/TRBV12-4 | CASSSVSRVEAFF | TGTGCCAGCAGTTCGGTATCCCGGGTGGAAGCTTTCTTT
- | TRBJ2-5 | many | TRBV29-1 | CSVEWQTLGTQYF | TGCAGCGTTGAATGGCAGACCTTGGGGACCCAGTACTTC
TRBD2 | TRBJ2-2 | many | TRBV12-3/TRBV12-4 | CASRDSGGAFGELFF | TGTGCCAGCAGGGATAGCGGGGGGGCCTTCGGGGAGCTGTTTTTT
- | TRBJ2-7 | - | TRBV4-3 | CASSQGGDSEQYF | TGCGCCAGCAGCCAAGGGGGTGACAGTGAGCAGTACTTC
- | TRBJ2-5 | many | TRBV5-1 | CASSSHDQETQYF | TGCGCCAGCAGCTCGCATGACCAAGAGACCCAGTACTTC
- | TRBJ1-1 | many | TRBV4-1 | CASSPEARRPTEAFF | TGCGCCAGCAGCCCCGAAGCCAGGAGACCAACTGAAGCTTTCTTT
- | TRBJ2-7 | many | TRBV4-3 | CASSQDRTTYEQYF | TGCGCCAGCAGCCAAGACAGGACCACTTACGAGCAGTACTTC
- | TRBJ2-1 | - | TRBV18 | CASSQKTPQQFF | TGTGCCAGCTCTCAAAAAACACCTCAGCAGTTCTTC
- | TRBJ2-5 | many | TRBV6-5 | CASSYISGPIETQYF | TGTGCCAGCAGTTACATCTCGGGGCCCATAGAGACCCAGTACTTC
- | TRBJ2-2 | few | TRBV13 | CASSLDGRPNTGELFF | TGTGCCAGCAGCTTAGATGGTCGGCCTAACACCGGGGAGCTGTTTTTT
- | TRBJ1-1 | - | TRBV9 | CASSVIGENTEAFF | TGTGCCAGCAGCGTTATCGGGGAGAACACTGAAGCTTTCTTT
- | TRBJ2-5 | - | TRBV12-3/TRBV12-4 | CASSLARGQGETQYF | TGTGCCAGCAGTTTAGCGCGGGGCCAGGGGGAGACCCAGTACTTC
- | TRBJ2-3 | few | TRBV28 | CASSSTRGATDTQYF | TGTGCCAGCAGCTCCACAAGGGGGGCCACAGATACGCAGTATTTT
- | TRBJ1-3 | - | TRBV18 | CASSPIITPDRYSGNTIYF | TGTGCCAGCTCACCAATTATAACACCGGACAGATACTCTGGAAACACCATATATTTT
TRBD2 | TRBJ2-3 | - | TRBV11-2 | CASSLSGGTADTQYF | TGTGCCAGCAGCTTAAGCGGGGGGACCGCAGATACGCAGTATTTT
- | TRBJ1-2 | few | TRBV30 | CAWSVGYGGYTF | TGTGCCTGGAGTGTAGGGTATGGTGGCTACACCTTC
- | TRBJ2-1 | many | TRBV27 | CASSLSRAPYNEQFF | TGTGCCAGCAGTTTGTCCAGGGCCCCCTACAATGAGCAGTTCTTC
- | TRBJ1-4 | many | TRBV18 | CASSPQGGEKLFF | TGTGCCAGCTCACCACAGGGGGGTGAAAAACTGTTTTTT
- | TRBJ2-5 | few | TRBV15 | CATSRDLLAEETQYF | TGTGCCACCAGCAGAGATCTCCTAGCAGAAGAGACCCAGTACTTC
TRBD2 | TRBJ2-1 | many | TRBV20-1 | CSASNLAGVRYNEQFF | TGCAGTGCTAGTAACTTAGCGGGGGTCAGGTACAATGAGCAGTTCTTC
- | TRBJ1-1 | many | TRBV12-3/TRBV12-4 | CASRAQDIRNTEAFF | TGTGCCAGCAGGGCCCAGGACATCAGGAACACTGAAGCTTTCTTT
- | TRBJ2-6 | many | TRBV6-5 | CASRDTASGANVLTF | TGTGCCAGCAGGGACACCGCCTCTGGGGCCAACGTCCTGACTTTC
- | TRBJ2-2 | many | TRBV29-1 | CSSEESTGELFF | TGCAGCTCCGAGGAATCCACCGGGGAGCTGTTTTTT
- | TRBJ1-1 | many | TRBV7-9 | CASSPSWGHTEAFF | TGTGCCAGCAGCCCGTCTTGGGGGCATACTGAAGCTTTCTTT
- | TRBJ1-5 | - | TRBV10-3 | CAISEQVGQPQHF | TGTGCCATCAGTGAACAGGTCGGTCAGCCCCAGCATTTT
- | TRBJ1-5 | - | TRBV7-2 | CASSLVPLESPQHF | TGTGCCAGCAGCTTAGTGCCGCTAGAGTCGCCCCAGCATTTT
TRBD2 | TRBJ2-7 | many | TRBV6-2/TRBV6-3 | CASESGGPPPEQYF | TGTGCCAGCGAGTCGGGGGGGCCGCCCCCTGAGCAGTACTTC
TRBD2 | TRBJ2-1 | medium-sized | TRBV12-5 | CASGPLAGDNEQFF | TGTGCTAGTGGTCCTCTAGCGGGGGACAATGAGCAGTTCTTC